The 27 T cell receptor beta chains in this list originate from one sample, sequenced in a study of T-cell reconstitution after alpha-beta-depleted transplantation in children. Using unique molecular identifiers, the investigators prepared the TCRbeta library. TCRdb recomputed calls from the PCR reads with MiXCR, one row per CDR3 protein. The sample lists a few hundred thousand distinct CDR3 sequences; 10% were seen once. This sample comprised PBMCs from the stem cell graft donor, obtained from the stem cell graft. The receptors were gathered from a human donor who donated a stem cell graft to a child with acute lymphoblastic leukemia.

The chain has TRBV6-4 and TRBJ2-1, with TRBD1 identical over 7 bases. In germline, CDR1 is MRHNA, CDR2 SNTAGT. This CDR3 has 16 residues. V shed 4 bases and J 8 bases; nucleotides not matched to a gene: 14. The CDR3 sequence is CASSALFMTGTDEQFF. The CDR3 coding sequence is TGTGCCAGCAGTGCTTTGTTCATGACAGGGACGGATGAGCAGTTCTTC.

In regard to this clonotype: The junction shows a germline mismatch at one end, possibly a read error. The V and J genes are TRBV20-1 and TRBJ2-3; TRBD2 matches at 11 bases. This CDR3 contains 16 residues. CDR1 and CDR2 (germline): DFQATT, SNEGSKA (reference sequence). CDR3 amino acids: CSPSRLAGPSTDTQYF. CDR3 DNA sequence: TGCAGTCCTAGCAGACTAGCGGGGCCTAGCACAGATACGCAGTATTTT.

The rearrangement links TRBV7-2 to TRBJ2-7; D is unclear. The length of the CDR3 is 14 residues. CDR1 and CDR2 (germline): SGHTA, FQGNSA. Trimming stripped 2 bases from V and 2 bases from J, with 10 bases between. The CDR3 DNA is TGTGCCAGCAGCTTAAACGCATGGGCCTACGAGCAGTACTTC. Its protein product is CASSLNAWAYEQYF.

The sample holds many counts of this clonotype. The chain couples TRBV20-1 to TRBJ2-1; perhaps D is TRBD1 or TRBD2 (7 bases each). V dropped 0 bases and J dropped 4 bases, with 13 bases sitting between them. This CDR3 is built from 15 residues. Germline lookup yields CDR1 DFQATT and CDR2 SNEGSKA (reference sequence). DNA for the CDR3: TGCAGTGCTAGAGATGGTCAGGGGGGGTACAATGAGCAGTTCTTC. Protein sequence: CSARDGQGGYNEQFF.

This clonotype came up a few times. This rearrangement joins TRBV6-1 to TRBJ2-1; D is unclear. The germline V and J ends were trimmed by 6 bases and 8 bases, with 14 bases remaining between them. Germline V gene lookup returns CDR1 MNHNS and CDR2 SASEGT. The CDR3 consists of 13 residues. The CDR3 spells CASRASFPYEQFF. CDR3 sequence (DNA): TGTGCCAGCAGAGCGTCCTTCCCCTATGAGCAGTTCTTC.

This clonotype was observed a handful of times. This chain uses TRBV7-2 with TRBJ1-2; the match to TRBD1 covers 7 bases. The CDR3 spans 14 residues. The V gene end was trimmed by 5 bases and the J gene end by 4 bases; junction bases not matched to a gene: 7. CDR1 and CDR2 from the germline V gene are SGHTA and FQGNSA. In nucleotides, the CDR3 is TGTGCCAGCAGCCCGAGGGCAGGGGGCTATGGCTACACCTTC. It translates to CASSPRAGGYGYTF.

This clonotype was recorded a few times. The genes are TRBV19 and TRBJ2-5; the match to TRBD1 covers 8 bases. CDR1 and CDR2 (germline): LNHDA, SQIVND (reference sequence). The V gene end was trimmed by 5 bases and the J gene end by 5 bases; junction bases not matched to a gene: 10. The CDR3 has 15 amino acids. CDR3 DNA: TGTGCCAGTAGTCCTACAGGGGGTAAAGGGGAGACCCAGTACTTC. It is translated as CASSPTGGKGETQYF.

This clonotype was found a few times. The chain uses TRBV9 and TRBJ2-3; D call uncertain. Trimming left V 0 bases short and J 6 bases short, with 14 bases between. This CDR3 has 15 residues. Per germline, CDR1 SGDLS and CDR2 YYNGEE. Here the CDR3 reads CASSVGGLGSDTQYF. The CDR3 nucleotides are TGTGCCAGCAGCGTAGGTGGCCTCGGTTCGGATACGCAGTATTTT.

The genes are TRBV12-3 or TRBV12-4 and TRBJ2-7; the D is unclear. The length of the CDR3 is 11 residues. V was trimmed by 6 bases and J by 12 bases, leaving 15 bases between them. The CDR3: CASSPGWPAYF. The DNA of the CDR3 is TGTGCCAGCAGCCCTGGGTGGCCCGCGTACTTC.

This clonotype was observed a few times. This rearrangement joins TRBV5-1 to TRBJ2-1, with 9 positions matching TRBD2. The germline gives CDR1 SGHRS, CDR2 YFSETQ. This CDR3 spans 16 amino acids. V gave up 1 base and J gave up 6 bases; unmatched junction bases: 8. The CDR3 bases are TGCGCCAGCAGCTTGTCTGGCGGGAGGGCCTTCAATGAGCAGTTCTTC. Amino acids: CASSLSGGRAFNEQFF.

The V call is TRBV9, the J call TRBJ2-5, with D unclear. V lost 2 bases, J lost 8 bases, and 7 bases lay in between. Germline assignment: CDR1 SGDLS and CDR2 YYNGEE. This CDR3 region has 11 residues. The CDR3 DNA is TGTGCCAGCAGCGTGGGGAAAACCCAGTACTTC. Its protein product is CASSVGKTQYF.

The rearrangement uses TRBV20-1 and TRBJ2-7; tentatively, D is TRBD1 (6 bases). Germline lookup yields CDR1 DFQATT and CDR2 SNEGSKA (reference sequence). The CDR3 totals 13 residues. V dropped 2 bases and J dropped 4 bases, with 12 bases sitting between them. CDR3 coding DNA: TGCAGTGCTAGACCAGGGGATTCTTACGAGCAGTACTTC. Translated, it gives CSARPGDSYEQYF.

This clonotype was observed a handful of times. The rearrangement uses TRBV19 and TRBJ2-3; possible D gene TRBD2, 6 bases. CDR1 LNHDA and CDR2 SQIVND come from the germline V gene (reference sequence). The CDR3 totals 16 residues. Trimming shortened V by 3 bases and J by 4 bases, and 17 bases separated the two germline ends. CDR3 bases: TGTGCCAGTAGTATTAGGGCGGGATCCGCCGCAGATACGCAGTATTTT. This translates into CASSIRAGSAADTQYF.

This clonotype was seen at least ten times. This chain uses TRBV20-1 with TRBJ2-6, with D tentatively TRBD1 (7 bases). Germline loops: CDR1 DFQATT, CDR2 SNEGSKA (reference sequence). The V end was cut by 4 bases, the J end by 1 base, with 14 bases between. The CDR3 sequence is 16 residues long. As DNA, the CDR3 is TGCAGTGCTAAGTTGCAGGGGGGTTCTGGGGCCAACGTCCTGACTTTC. It yields the protein CSAKLQGGSGANVLTF.

The CDR3 region has the DNA TGTGCCAGCAGCTCATCGGGACTAGCGGCGAAGTACGAGCAGTACTTC. It encodes CASSSSGLAAKYEQYF. The rearrangement joins TRBV7-2 to TRBJ2-7; 11 nucleotides match TRBD2. Per germline, CDR1 SGHTA and CDR2 FQGNSA. The CDR3 extends over 16 amino acids. After removal of 4 bases from V and 4 bases from J, the junction contained 9 bases not matched to a gene.

This clonotype has more than one count but fewer than ten. The chain couples TRBV7-2 to TRBJ1-2; no definite D call. V lost 1 base to trimming and J lost 3 bases, with 15 bases between them. The germline CDR1 and CDR2 sequences are SGHTA and FQGNSA. There are 16 residues in the CDR3. CDR3 region: CASSLVPPPADYGYTF. The CDR3 nucleotides are TGTGCCAGCAGCTTAGTCCCGCCCCCTGCCGACTATGGCTACACCTTC.

This clonotype was recorded a few times. This sequence joins TRBV7-9 and TRBJ1-2; perhaps TRBD1 as D (5 bases). Germline lookup yields CDR1 SEHNR and CDR2 FQNEAQ (reference sequence). The CDR3 has 15 residues. V lost 0 bases and J lost 8, with 16 bases in between. The CDR3 protein is CASSLATEGTGGYTF. In nucleotides, the CDR3 is TGTGCCAGCAGCTTAGCCACGGAGGGGACGGGCGGCTACACCTTC.

This clonotype has at least ten counts. The rearrangement joins TRBV20-1 to TRBJ2-3; no clear D. CDR1 DFQATT and CDR2 SNEGSKA come from the germline V gene (reference sequence). CDR3 length: 13 amino acids. The V and J ends lost 3 bases and 1 base respectively, with 8 bases between them. The CDR3 bases are TGCAGTGCTAGCCGAACCGGCACAGATACGCAGTATTTT. The encoded protein is CSASRTGTDTQYF.

This clonotype was recorded many times. The chain is built from TRBV9 and TRBJ2-1; TRBD2 might be the D (7 bases). Germline CDR1 SGDLS, CDR2 YYNGEE. V was cut by 0 bases and J by 7 bases, with 14 bases left in between. The CDR3 has 15 residues. The CDR3 sequence: CASSVGEGRGNEQFF. DNA of the CDR3: TGTGCCAGCAGCGTAGGGGAGGGGAGGGGGAATGAGCAGTTCTTC.

Comments on this clonotype: The CDR3 end shows no conserved phenylalanine or tryptophan, and so a read error is likely. This sequence joins TRBV5-1 and TRBJ2-7; no reliable D call. The CDR3 contains 10 residues. The germline V and J ends were trimmed by 3 bases and 2 bases, with 0 bases remaining between them. The germline V gene has CDR1 SGHRS and CDR2 YFSETQ. The CDR3 nucleotides are TGCGCCAGCAGCTCCTACGAGCAGTACCTC. Translated, it gives CASSSYEQYL.

This chain links TRBV7-9 with TRBJ1-4; D is unresolved. Per germline, CDR1 SEHNR and CDR2 FQNEAQ (reference sequence). This CDR3 has 16 residues. Trimming cost V 4 bases and J 6 bases, with 18 bases left between them. For the CDR3, the DNA is TGTGCCAGCAGCTCCTACAGCGGCCCTGCGGATGAAAAACTGTTTTTT. This sequence encodes CASSSYSGPADEKLFF.

This clonotype has more than one count but fewer than ten. The rearrangement uses TRBV12-3 or TRBV12-4 and TRBJ1-5; 7 nucleotides align to TRBD1. V lost 6 bases, J lost 6 bases, and 17 bases stayed unmatched. The CDR3 consists of 17 residues. The CDR3 is CASSPVGRTGPTQPQHF. The DNA for the CDR3 is TGTGCCAGCAGCCCCGTGGGGAGGACAGGTCCGACTCAGCCCCAGCATTTT.

The chain uses TRBV11-1 and TRBJ2-3; 9 bases match TRBD1. Per the germline V gene, CDR1 is SGHAT and CDR2 is FQDESV (reference sequence). CDR3 size: 19 residues. The V and J ends lost 4 bases and 0 bases, in that order; junction bases with no gene match: 14. The chain's CDR3 is CASSSTTGGDGASTDTQYF. CDR3 nucleotides: TGTGCCAGCAGCTCTACTACAGGGGGCGACGGGGCTAGCACAGATACGCAGTATTTT.

This clonotype was observed a few times. This chain connects TRBV7-6 to TRBJ2-3; 7 bases fit TRBD1. V dropped 4 bases and J dropped 0; count of bases not matched to a gene: 7. The germline V gene encodes CDR1 SGHVS and CDR2 FNYEAQ. The CDR3 is made up of 16 amino acids. CDR3 sequence (DNA): TGTGCCAGCAGCTCACTGGGACAGCTTAGCACAGATACGCAGTATTTT. This sequence encodes CASSSLGQLSTDTQYF.

The genes are TRBV4-1 and TRBJ2-1, with 9 bases fitting TRBD2. Germline V gene sequence: CDR1 MGHRA, CDR2 YSYEKL. CDR3 length: 14 residues. V shed 6 bases, J shed 5 bases, and the junction held 5 bases outside the gene matches. CDR3 protein: CASSRVAGDNEQFF. The CDR3 DNA reads as TGCGCCAGCAGTAGGGTAGCGGGAGACAATGAGCAGTTCTTC.

This clonotype was seen ten or more times. This rearrangement joins TRBV15 to TRBJ1-2, with TRBD1 identical over 9 bases. With V trimmed by 3 bases and J by 8 bases, 7 bases remained unmatched. Germline V lookup: CDR1 LNHNV, CDR2 YYDKDF (reference sequence). The CDR3 has 14 residues. The CDR3 DNA sequence: TGTGCCACCAGCAGCCAACGGACAGGGGACGGCTACACCTTC. Encoded protein: CATSSQRTGDGYTF.

This clonotype came up many times. The chain is built from TRBV7-9 and TRBJ2-3, with D unresolved. The CDR3 sequence is 17 residues long. Deletions cut 2 bases from V and 6 bases from J, with 21 bases between. Germline CDR1 is SEHNR and CDR2 is FQNEAQ (reference sequence). This CDR3 is CASSLQRSEEFSDTQYF. DNA of the CDR3: TGTGCCAGCAGCTTACAACGGAGCGAGGAATTTAGTGATACGCAGTATTTT.